Listed below are T cell receptor beta chains from one sample, sequenced in a study of T cells in Graves' hyperthyroidism and ophthalmopathy. TCRdb analysed the multiplex PCR reads with MiXCR anew, one entry per CDR3 protein. This sample has hundreds of thousands of distinct CDR3 sequences, with about 16% found just once. The material sequenced was blood. The source of these receptors is a woman younger than 45 with Graves' hyperthyroidism. Both conserved end residues are part of each CDR3. A D gene is named only where the DNA matches it firmly. Part of the rows lack a size; the others show once, few, many or a class for expanded clones.

J gene,clone size,D gene,V gene,CDR3 protein,CDR3 DNA
TRBJ1-6,many,NA,TRBV28,CASSALSSYNSPLHF,TGTGCCAGCAGTGCTCTTAGCTCCTATAATTCACCCCTCCACTTT
TRBJ2-1,NA,TRBD2,TRBV20-1,CSALAWREEYNEQFF,TGCAGTGCTCTCGCGTGGCGGGAGGAGTACAATGAGCAGTTCTTC
TRBJ1-1,many,TRBD1,TRBV5-1,CASSLVGTGNTEAFF,TGCGCCAGCAGCTTGGTTGGGACAGGGAACACTGAAGCTTTCTTT
TRBJ1-1,few,TRBD1,TRBV4-1,CASSQDQFFIGGAYTEAFF,TGCGCCAGCAGCCAAGACCAATTTTTTATAGGGGGCGCTTACACTGAAGCTTTCTTT
TRBJ1-1,NA,NA,TRBV12-3/TRBV12-4,CASSLGGGGDTEAFF,TGTGCCAGCAGTTTAGGGGGAGGGGGGGACACTGAAGCTTTCTTT
TRBJ1-1,NA,TRBD1,TRBV4-2,CASSQVGTGGGTEAFF,TGTGCCAGCAGCCAAGTCGGAACAGGGGGCGGCACTGAAGCTTTCTTT
TRBJ2-1,NA,TRBD2,TRBV30,CAWTGTSGYNEQFF,TGTGCCTGGACCGGGACTAGCGGGTACAATGAGCAGTTCTTC
TRBJ1-4,NA,TRBD1,TRBV30,CAWRGQGVREKLFF,TGTGCCTGGAGGGGACAGGGAGTTCGGGAAAAACTGTTTTTT
TRBJ2-1,many,NA,TRBV20-1,CSARDPAYGDEQFF,TGCAGTGCTAGAGATCCGGCGTATGGGGATGAGCAGTTCTTC
TRBJ2-2,many,NA,TRBV6-1,CASRGPGVDTGELFF,TGTGCCAGCAGAGGACCGGGAGTCGACACCGGGGAGCTGTTTTTT
TRBJ1-2,many,TRBD1,TRBV2,CASRQGEIYGYTF,TGTGCCAGCAGGCAGGGGGAGATCTATGGCTACACCTTC
TRBJ2-7,NA,NA,TRBV12-3/TRBV12-4,CASRLRAELGEQYF,TGTGCCAGCAGGTTGCGGGCTGAACTGGGCGAGCAGTACTTC
TRBJ2-1,many,TRBD1,TRBV28,CASRGTGGENEQFF,TGTGCCAGCAGGGGGACAGGGGGCGAGAATGAGCAGTTCTTC
TRBJ2-1,NA,TRBD2,TRBV7-3,CASSSGLAAFNEQFF,TGTGCCAGCAGCTCTGGACTAGCGGCTTTCAATGAGCAGTTCTTC
TRBJ2-3,many,TRBD2,TRBV18,CASSSKVAGVAITDTQYF,TGTGCCAGCTCATCGAAAGTGGCGGGAGTCGCGATCACAGATACGCAGTATTTT
TRBJ2-3,many,TRBD2,TRBV2,CASSEAPPGLAGTDTQYF,TGTGCCAGCAGTGAAGCGCCACCCGGACTAGCGGGCACAGATACGCAGTATTTT
TRBJ1-6,NA,NA,TRBV2,CASREGSGHYNSPLHF,TGTGCCAGCAGGGAGGGAAGCGGACACTATAATTCACCCCTCCACTTT
TRBJ2-3,many,TRBD2,TRBV28,CASSLLAGGPGTQYF,TGTGCCAGCAGTCTTCTAGCGGGAGGCCCGGGTACGCAGTATTTT
TRBJ1-5,many,NA,TRBV12-3/TRBV12-4,CASSGTNSNQPQHF,TGTGCCAGCAGTGGGACAAATAGCAATCAGCCCCAGCATTTT